This entry is about one TCR beta chain. The CDR3 spans 16 residues. The germline V gene has CDR1 SGHTS and CDR2 YDEGEE. V lost 0 bases and J lost 0, with 12 bases in between. Only in-frame clones appear in the TCRdb table, and some are missing; sequencing was by immunoSEQ multiplex PCR. The sample consists of approximately 450,000 clones, 70% to 90% of them appearing once. The data were obtained in a study of blood T cell repertoires in COVID-19. Study at large: COVID-19 samples from acute and convalescent phases originated in the United States, Italy and Spain.

V is TRBV5-8 and J is TRBJ1-2, with D maybe TRBD1 (5 bases). Sequences were obtained from PBMCs or T cells enriched from blood (not recorded which). The receptor comes from a young woman with acute COVID-19. The CDR3 sequence: CASSLVQGGANYGYTF. For the CDR3, the DNA is TGTGCCAGCAGCTTGGTGCAGGGTGGGGCTAACTATGGCTACACCTTC.